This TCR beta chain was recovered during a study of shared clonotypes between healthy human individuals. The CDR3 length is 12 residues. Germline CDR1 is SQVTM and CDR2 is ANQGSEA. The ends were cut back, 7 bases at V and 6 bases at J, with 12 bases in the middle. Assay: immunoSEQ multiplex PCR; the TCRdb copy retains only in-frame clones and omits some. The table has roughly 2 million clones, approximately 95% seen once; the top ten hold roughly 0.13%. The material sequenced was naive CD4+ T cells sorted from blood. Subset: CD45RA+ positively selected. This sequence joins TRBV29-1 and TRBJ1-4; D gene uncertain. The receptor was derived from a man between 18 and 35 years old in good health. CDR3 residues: CSALDWDEKLFF. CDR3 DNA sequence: TGCAGCGCTCTGGACTGGGATGAAAAACTGTTTTTT. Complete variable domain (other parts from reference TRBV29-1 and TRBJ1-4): SAVISQKPSRDICQRGTSLTIQCQVDSQVTMMFWYRQQPGQSLTLIATANQGSEATYESGFVIDKFPISRPNLTFSTLTVSNMSPEDSSIYLCSALDWDEKLFFGSGTQLSVL.